Presented here are 8 T cell receptor beta chains from one specimen sequenced in a study of blood T cell repertoires in COVID-19. TCRdb's table, derived via immunoSEQ multiplex PCR, lists solely in-frame clones and lacks some. This table holds 65,000 to 80,000 clones, 70% to 90% found once. The sample was peripheral blood. These receptors were collected from a man aged 50-60 years with active COVID-19.

The CDR3 region is CASSQTGETQYF. In nucleotides, the CDR3 is TGTGCCAGCAGCCAAACGGGAGAGACCCAGTACTTC. The J gene is TRBJ2-5, the V gene TRBV4-2; D gene ambiguous. Trimming stripped 2 bases from V and 4 bases from J, with 5 bases between. Germline values: CDR1 LGHNA, CDR2 YNFKEQ. The CDR3 totals 12 residues.

The chain is built from TRBV5-5 and TRBJ2-1; TRBD2 matches at 11 bases. The junction had 2 bases not matched to a gene; V was cut back by 6 bases and J by 9 bases. CDR1 is SGHKS and CDR2 is YYEKEE in the germline V gene (reference sequence). The CDR3 has 12 residues. In nucleotides, the CDR3 is TGTGCCAGCAATCTAGCGGGGGGTGAGCAGTTCTTC. Protein sequence: CASNLAGGEQFF.

The chain recombines TRBV9 with TRBJ2-7; 12 bases fit TRBD2. Germline trimming cut 3 bases from V and 5 bases from J; bases unmatched to any gene: 9. This CDR3 comprises 16 residues. The germline gives CDR1 SGDLS, CDR2 YYNGEE. CDR3 sequence reads: CASSAELLAGGDEQYF. The CDR3 DNA follows: TGTGCCAGCAGCGCCGAACTACTAGCGGGGGGTGACGAGCAGTACTTC.

This clone appeared a single time. This rearrangement joins TRBV20-1 to TRBJ2-5, with D perhaps matching TRBD2 (5 bases). Germline lookup yields CDR1 DFQATT and CDR2 SNEGSKA (reference sequence). The V gene lost 6 bases and the J gene lost 5 bases, with 10 bases spanning the gap. The CDR3 loop spans 11 amino acids. CDR3 amino acids: CSALASETQYF. CDR3 nucleotides: TGCAGTGCCTTAGCGTCGGAGACCCAGTACTTC.

This clone was counted once. CDR3 nucleotides: TGTGCCAGTGGACTAGCGGGAGTCAGAGATACGCAGTATTTT. Translation: CASGLAGVRDTQYF. The gene calls are TRBV7-3 and TRBJ2-3, with TRBD2 matching over 13 bases. The V gene's germline CDR1 is SGHTA and CDR2 FQGTGA. The CDR3 extends over 14 amino acids. J was trimmed by 5 bases and V by 9 bases; bases with no gene match: 5.

The chain employs TRBV5-8 and TRBJ2-5; 8 bases are a match to TRBD2. The CDR3 loop spans 14 amino acids. Germline values: CDR1 SGHTS, CDR2 YDEGEE. The trim removed 4 bases at V and 4 bases at J, leaving 6 bases unmatched. DNA of the CDR3: TGTGCCAGCAGCGCGGGGGGAGGACGAGAGACCCAGTACTTC. Translating gives CASSAGGGRETQYF.

The J gene is TRBJ2-7, the V gene TRBV19; the match to TRBD1 covers 7 bases. The V gene end was trimmed by 3 bases and the J gene end by 2 bases; junction bases not matched to a gene: 1. The CDR3 consists of 13 residues. CDR1 is LNHDA, CDR2 SQIVND, per germline (reference sequence). The CDR3 reads CASSMTGPYEQYF. In nucleotides, the CDR3 is TGTGCCAGTAGTATGACAGGGCCCTACGAGCAGTACTTC.

The V gene is TRBV5-1, the J gene TRBJ2-4; D perhaps matches TRBD2 (5 bases). The V end lost 1 base, the J end lost 5 bases, and 19 bases lay between the germline ends. Germline-derived CDR1 and CDR2 are SGHRS and YFSETQ. This CDR3 has 17 residues. DNA for the CDR3: TGCGCCAGCAGCTTGTTCCCTGCAGCGGTAGGAGAAAACATTCAGTACTTC. Residues: CASSLFPAAVGENIQYF.